The text below deals with one T cell receptor beta chain. The target antigen is unknown. The source of the sample is a study of cytomegalovirus exposure and HLA in healthy donors. Study background: Drawn from HLA-typed donors, 83 million or so unique TCRs were held in an early data release. Broader study findings: Exclusion applied to some V segments, including TRBV6-2 and TRBV6-3, as they were indistinguishable. Most of the TCR beta V segments (in an earlier analysis) were productive either about 87% or about 30% of the time. A few of the chains that were CMV-associated were confirmed in vitro to be specific for CMV antigens.

Primers: 60 Vbeta forward and 13 Jbeta reverse. The table came from immunoSEQ multiplex PCR; TCRdb's copy has only in-frame clones and leaves some out. The sample's table shows almost 40,000 clones. The CDR3 is 13 residues long. Deletions cut 4 bases from V and 0 bases from J, with 9 bases between. Germline V gene data show CDR1 as GTSNPN and CDR2 as SVGIG (reference sequence). The TCR was taken from a woman aged 30 to 39 in good health and CMV-seropositive. The sequencing input was PBMCs. The chain recombines TRBV30 with TRBJ1-1, with TRBD1 as a possible D gene (6 bases). The CDR3 DNA reads TGTGCCTGGATACAGGGCCTGAACACTGAAGCTTTCTTT. This sequence encodes CAWIQGLNTEAFF.